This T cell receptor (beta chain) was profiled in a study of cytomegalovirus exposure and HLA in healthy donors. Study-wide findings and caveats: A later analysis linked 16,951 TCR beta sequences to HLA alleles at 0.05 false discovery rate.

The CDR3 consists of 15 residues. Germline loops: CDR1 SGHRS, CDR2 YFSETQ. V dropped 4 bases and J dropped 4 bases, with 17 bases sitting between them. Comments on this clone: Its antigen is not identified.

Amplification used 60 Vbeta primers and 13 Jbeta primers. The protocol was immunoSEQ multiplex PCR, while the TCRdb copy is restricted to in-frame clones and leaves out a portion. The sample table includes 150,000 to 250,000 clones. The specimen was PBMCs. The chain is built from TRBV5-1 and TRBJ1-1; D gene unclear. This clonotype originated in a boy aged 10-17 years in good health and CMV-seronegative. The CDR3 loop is CASSPGRGLATEAFF. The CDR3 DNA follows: TGCGCCAGCAGCCCCGGTCGAGGGTTAGCCACTGAAGCTTTCTTT.